The 25 T cell receptor beta chains in this list originate from one sample, sequenced in a study of OX40 agonist ivuxolimab in advanced cancers. Using immunoSEQ multiplex PCR, the repertoire was profiled, and TCRdb retains in-frame clones only, with some absent. The sample has tens of thousands of clones, roughly 90% seen once. The specimen comprised CD4+ or CD8+ T cells sorted from blood, sampled in a trial of the OX40 agonist ivuxolimab. The receptor source for this set is an adult with an advanced solid tumor such as melanoma, head and neck, liver or kidney cancer.

The chain employs TRBV30 and TRBJ1-2; 10 bases line up with TRBD1. V shed 3 bases, J shed 7 bases, and the junction held 8 bases outside the gene matches. The CDR3 length is 14 residues. Germline V CDR1 and CDR2: GTSNPN, SVGIG (reference sequence). This CDR3 is CAWSPQGQGPGYTF. The CDR3 DNA reads as TGTGCCTGGAGCCCCCAGGGACAGGGGCCTGGCTACACCTTC.

The chain is built from TRBV18 and TRBJ1-4, with a possible D match to TRBD1 (6 bases). The CDR3 is made up of 17 amino acids. Germline values: CDR1 KGHSH, CDR2 LQKENI. V lost 2 bases and J lost 0, with 13 bases in between. The CDR3 DNA follows: TGTGCCAGCTCACCAAAGACAGGTTCTGCAACTAATGAAAAACTGTTTTTT. As protein: CASSPKTGSATNEKLFF.

The gene calls are TRBV6-5 and TRBJ1-1, with D tentatively TRBD1 (5 bases). Germline V gives CDR1 MNHEY, CDR2 SVGAGI. The CDR3 runs to 14 residues. Trimming cost V 6 bases and J 4 bases, with 15 bases left between them. The CDR3 reads CASRAPGRGTEAFF. The CDR3 nucleotides read TGTGCCAGCAGGGCCCCCGGAAGGGGCACTGAAGCTTTCTTT.

The J gene is TRBJ2-7, the V gene TRBV7-8; D remains ambiguous. In germline, CDR1 is SGHVS, CDR2 FQNEAQ. V was shortened by 5 bases and J by 5 bases, with 7 bases between the two germline ends. The CDR3 totals 11 residues. The CDR3 is CASSPAHEQYF. CDR3 nucleotide sequence: TGTGCCAGCAGCCCAGCGCACGAGCAGTACTTC.

This rearrangement joins TRBV4-1 to TRBJ2-4; 10 nucleotides agree with TRBD1. The germline V gene encodes CDR1 MGHRA and CDR2 YSYEKL. The length of the CDR3 is 15 residues. The V and J ends lost 2 bases and 5 bases, in that order; junction bases with no gene match: 3. CDR3 loop: CASSQRTGGENIQYF. The DNA for the CDR3 is TGCGCCAGCAGCCAAAGGACAGGGGGTGAAAACATTCAGTACTTC.

The rearrangement links TRBV6-6 to TRBJ1-3; the D gene is possibly TRBD1 (6 bases). This CDR3 spans 15 amino acids. Looked up from germline, CDR1 is MNHNY and CDR2 is SVGAGI (reference sequence). Trimming removed 2 bases at V and 4 bases at J, with 12 bases between. The CDR3 bases are TGTGCCAGCAGTTACCAGGGGCAATCAGGAAACACCATATATTTT. Encoded protein: CASSYQGQSGNTIYF.

The V call is TRBV30, the J call TRBJ1-1, with TRBD1 as a possible D gene (6 bases). This CDR3 region has 13 residues. CDR1 GTSNPN and CDR2 SVGIG come from the germline V gene (reference sequence). The V end lost 3 bases, the J end lost 3 bases, and 11 bases lay between the germline ends. The CDR3 DNA reads as TGTGCCTGGAGGAGGGGGGCCGACACTGAAGCTTTCTTT. This sequence encodes CAWRRGADTEAFF. Together with reference TRBV30 and TRBJ1-1, the CDR3 gives the full variable domain: SQTIHQWPATLVQPVGSPLSLECTVEGTSNPNLYWYRQAAGRGLQLLFYSVGIGQISSEVPQNLSASRPQDRQFILSSKKLLLSDSGFYLCAWRRGADTEAFFGQGTRLTVV.

The chain joins TRBV7-2 to TRBJ2-3, with D unclear. V gave up 1 base and J gave up 0 bases, with 5 bases separating them. The CDR3 spans 14 residues. In germline, CDR1 is SGHTA, CDR2 FQGNSA. The CDR3 DNA reads as TGTGCCAGCAGCTTAGGTCAGAGCACAGATACGCAGTATTTT. Its protein is CASSLGQSTDTQYF.

This rearrangement joins TRBV18 to TRBJ2-7, with a tentative D call TRBD1 (6 bases). Germline CDR1 and CDR2: KGHSH and LQKENI. Trimming stripped 0 bases from V and 9 bases from J, with 12 bases between. The CDR3 is 13 residues long. CDR3 loop: CASSPPVPGAQYF. As DNA, the CDR3 is TGTGCCAGCTCACCACCGGTTCCAGGGGCGCAGTACTTC.

V gene TRBV19 combines with J gene TRBJ1-4; a possible D gene is TRBD1 (5 bases). The CDR3 covers 13 residues. The germline CDR1 and CDR2 sequences are LNHDA and SQIVND (reference sequence). The V and J ends lost 9 bases and 5 bases respectively, with 13 bases between them. The chain's CDR3 is CASQGLPNEKLFF. The DNA for the CDR3 is TGTGCCAGCCAGGGCCTCCCCAATGAAAAACTGTTTTTT.

As DNA, the CDR3 is TGTGCCAGCAGCCGGACAGTCGATAGCAATCAGCCCCAGCATTTT. As protein: CASSRTVDSNQPQHF. J is TRBJ1-5 and V is TRBV27, with D possibly being TRBD1 (6 bases). Trimming took 6 bases from V and 0 from J, leaving 12 bases between them. Germline V gene sequence: CDR1 MNHEY, CDR2 SMNVEV (reference sequence). This CDR3 spans 15 amino acids.

The V and J genes are TRBV7-9 and TRBJ1-4, with D possibly matching TRBD1 (6 bases). V was clipped by 5 bases and J by 0 bases, with 13 bases between them. CDR1 is SEHNR, CDR2 FQNEAQ, per germline (reference sequence). The CDR3 extends over 16 amino acids. The CDR3 protein is CASSPGRGPTNEKLFF. CDR3 bases: TGTGCCAGCAGCCCCGGCCGGGGGCCAACTAATGAAAAACTGTTTTTT.

This sequence joins TRBV9 and TRBJ1-1; D gene uncertain. The germline V and J ends were trimmed by 0 bases and 11 bases, with 11 bases remaining between them. Germline assignment: CDR1 SGDLS and CDR2 YYNGEE. This CDR3 has 12 residues. The CDR3 reads CASSVVGEVAFF. The CDR3 nucleotides read TGTGCCAGCAGCGTAGTCGGGGAGGTTGCTTTCTTT. The entire variable domain, with the rest obtained from reference TRBV9 and TRBJ1-1, is as follows: DSGVTQTPKHLITATGQRVTLRCSPRSGDLSVYWYQQSLDQGLQFLIQYYNGEERAKGNILERFSAQQFPDLHSELNLSSLELGDSALYFCASSVVGEVAFFGQGTRLTVV.

The gene calls are TRBV30 and TRBJ1-4; 11 bases line up with TRBD1. The CDR3 length is 13 residues. Germline V gene data show CDR1 as GTSNPN and CDR2 as SVGIG (reference sequence). V trimming: 8 bases; J trimming: 6 bases; junction bases outside the gene matches: 5. The CDR3 sequence: CARWGQGDEKLFF. The CDR3 region has the DNA TGTGCCCGGTGGGGACAGGGGGATGAAAAACTGTTTTTT. Full variable domain (missing parts from reference TRBV30 and TRBJ1-4): SQTIHQWPATLVQPVGSPLSLECTVEGTSNPNLYWYRQAAGRGLQLLFYSVGIGQISSEVPQNLSASRPQDRQFILSSKKLLLSDSGFYLCARWGQGDEKLFFGSGTQLSVL.

Here the CDR3 reads CASSQAGTSGSYEQYF. CDR3 nucleotides: TGTGCCAGCAGCCAAGCCGGGACTAGCGGGAGCTACGAGCAGTACTTC. The rearrangement joins TRBV5-4 to TRBJ2-7; 14 bases match TRBD2. Looked up from germline, CDR1 is SGHNT and CDR2 is YYREEE (reference sequence). V was pared by 4 bases and J by 3 bases, with 6 bases of the junction left unmatched. The CDR3 consists of 16 residues.

The rearrangement joins TRBV4-1 to TRBJ1-5; perhaps TRBD1 as D (5 bases). CDR3 length equals 17 residues. The V end was cut by 0 bases, the J end by 0 bases, with 12 bases between. Germline V gives CDR1 MGHRA, CDR2 YSYEKL. As DNA, the CDR3 is TGCGCCAGCAGCCAAGAAACGGGGGTTACTAGCAATCAGCCCCAGCATTTT. This gives the protein CASSQETGVTSNQPQHF.

The chain employs TRBV5-1 and TRBJ2-3; 11 bases line up with TRBD2. This CDR3 has 17 residues. Germline V lookup: CDR1 SGHRS, CDR2 YFSETQ. V gave up 5 bases and J gave up 0 bases; unmatched junction bases: 8. The CDR3 spells CASSLLAGGGSTDTQYF. The CDR3 DNA is TGCGCCAGCAGTCTTCTAGCGGGAGGTGGTAGCACAGATACGCAGTATTTT.

This chain uses TRBV16 with TRBJ2-3, with D possibly TRBD1 on 5 matching bases. Germline values: CDR1 KGHSY, CDR2 FQNENV. The CDR3 extends over 14 amino acids. V was trimmed by 6 bases and J by 4 bases, leaving 14 bases between them. For the CDR3, the DNA is TGTGCCAGCAGGAGATCAGGGTTGGCAGATACGCAGTATTTT. Translating it yields CASRRSGLADTQYF. The full variable domain, completed using reference TRBV16 and TRBJ2-3, is GEEVAQTPKHLVRGEGQKAKLYCAPIKGHSYVFWYQQVLKNEFKFLISFQNENVFDETGMPKERFSAKCLPNSPCSLEIQATKLEDSAVYFCASRRSGLADTQYFGPGTRLTVL.

This clone was counted between two and nine times. The CDR3 here is CAWLSGQMNTEAFF. In DNA form, the CDR3 reads TGTGCCTGGTTATCGGGACAGATGAACACTGAAGCTTTCTTT. The V and J genes are TRBV30 and TRBJ1-1; 7 positions agree with TRBD1. The CDR3 runs 14 residues. Germline CDR1 GTSNPN, CDR2 SVGIG (reference sequence). V trimming: 5 bases; J trimming: 0 bases; junction bases outside the gene matches: 6.

This chain connects TRBV7-9 to TRBJ2-3; the match to TRBD2 covers 7 bases. Germline V gives CDR1 SEHNR, CDR2 FQNEAQ (reference sequence). J was trimmed by 4 bases and V by 2 bases; bases with no gene match: 6. There are 15 residues in the CDR3. The DNA for the CDR3 is TGTGCCAGCAGCTTAAGGGCGGGAGCGCCAGATACGCAGTATTTT. This sequence encodes CASSLRAGAPDTQYF.

The V gene is TRBV5-1, the J gene TRBJ2-5; D not certain. The J call is uncertain, as TRBJ2-7 better fits the DNA end. Germline V gene sequence: CDR1 SGHRS, CDR2 YFSETQ. This CDR3 region has 14 residues. DNA of the CDR3: TGCGCCAGCAGCTTGGATTTAGTAACCAGCGAGCAGTACTTC. As protein: CASSLDLVTSEQYF.

The chain combines TRBV10-3 with TRBJ2-3; D call uncertain. The V end was cut by 10 bases, the J end by 2 bases, with 10 bases between. In germline, CDR1 is ENHRY, CDR2 SYGVKD. This CDR3 comprises 12 residues. CDR3 sequence (DNA): TGTGCCACCCGTTTCGCCACAGATACGCAGTATTTT. It translates to CATRFATDTQYF.

A few counts support this clone. The rearrangement uses TRBV11-3 and TRBJ1-2; no definite D call. Per germline, CDR1 SGHNT and CDR2 YENEEA. Trimming cost V 1 base and J 4 bases, with 7 bases left between them. CDR3 length equals 13 residues. In DNA form, the CDR3 reads TGTGCCAGCAGCTTAGGCGGCAGCTATGGCTACACCTTC. Translation: CASSLGGSYGYTF.

This sequence joins TRBV11-2 and TRBJ1-5; 7 nucleotides line up with TRBD1. V gave up 3 bases and J gave up 1 base; unmatched junction bases: 0. The CDR3 covers 14 residues. Per the germline V gene, CDR1 is SGHAT and CDR2 is FQNNGV. CDR3 amino acids: CASSLGQSNQPQHF. CDR3 DNA: TGTGCCAGCAGCTTGGGACAGAGCAATCAGCCCCAGCATTTT.

The chain uses TRBV19 and TRBJ1-3, with D possibly TRBD1 on 5 matching bases. This CDR3 spans 17 amino acids. V lost 2 bases and J lost 4, with 18 bases in between. Germline V gene data show CDR1 as LNHDA and CDR2 as SQIVND (reference sequence). CDR3 DNA sequence: TGTGCCAGTAGTATATCGTTTTGGGGCGACTCGGGAAACACCATATATTTT. Translation: CASSISFWGDSGNTIYF.